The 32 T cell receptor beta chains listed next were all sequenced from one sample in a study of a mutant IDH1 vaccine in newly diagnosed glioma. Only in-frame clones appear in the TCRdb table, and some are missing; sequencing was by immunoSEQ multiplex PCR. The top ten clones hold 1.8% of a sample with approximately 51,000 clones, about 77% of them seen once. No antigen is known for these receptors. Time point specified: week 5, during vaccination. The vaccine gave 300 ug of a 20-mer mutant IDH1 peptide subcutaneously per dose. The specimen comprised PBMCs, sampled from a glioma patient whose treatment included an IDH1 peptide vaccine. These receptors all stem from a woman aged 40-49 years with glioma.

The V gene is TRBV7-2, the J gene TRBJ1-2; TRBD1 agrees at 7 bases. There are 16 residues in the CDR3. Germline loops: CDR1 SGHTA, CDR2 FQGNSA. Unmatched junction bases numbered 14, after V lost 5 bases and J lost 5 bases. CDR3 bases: TGTGCCAGCAGCCCGGCCAGACAGGGCGGGGCATATGGCTACACCTTC. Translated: CASSPARQGGAYGYTF.

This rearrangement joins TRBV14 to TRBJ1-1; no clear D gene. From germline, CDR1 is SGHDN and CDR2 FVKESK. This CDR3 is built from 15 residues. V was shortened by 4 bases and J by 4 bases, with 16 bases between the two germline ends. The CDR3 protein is CASSLQIPGSTEAFF. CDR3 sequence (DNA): TGTGCCAGCAGCCTCCAGATTCCCGGGTCCACTGAAGCTTTCTTT.

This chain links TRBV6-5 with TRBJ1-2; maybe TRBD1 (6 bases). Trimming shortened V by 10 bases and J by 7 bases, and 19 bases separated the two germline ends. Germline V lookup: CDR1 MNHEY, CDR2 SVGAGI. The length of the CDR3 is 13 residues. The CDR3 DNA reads TGTGCCACCCGGGGGGCGGGGGCGGTTGGCTACACCTTC. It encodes CATRGAGAVGYTF.

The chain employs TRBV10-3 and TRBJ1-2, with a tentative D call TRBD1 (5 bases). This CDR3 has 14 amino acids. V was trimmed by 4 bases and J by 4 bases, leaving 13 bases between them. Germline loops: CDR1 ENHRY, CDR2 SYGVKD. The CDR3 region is CAISALDSSYGYTF. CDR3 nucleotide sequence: TGTGCCATCAGTGCGCTTGACAGTAGCTATGGCTACACCTTC.

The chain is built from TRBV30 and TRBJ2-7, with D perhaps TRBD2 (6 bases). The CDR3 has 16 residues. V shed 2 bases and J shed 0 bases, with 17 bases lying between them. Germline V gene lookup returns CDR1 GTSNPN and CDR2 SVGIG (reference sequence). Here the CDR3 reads CAWSSSPGTASYEQYF. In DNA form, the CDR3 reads TGTGCCTGGAGTTCAAGTCCCGGGACTGCCTCCTACGAGCAGTACTTC.

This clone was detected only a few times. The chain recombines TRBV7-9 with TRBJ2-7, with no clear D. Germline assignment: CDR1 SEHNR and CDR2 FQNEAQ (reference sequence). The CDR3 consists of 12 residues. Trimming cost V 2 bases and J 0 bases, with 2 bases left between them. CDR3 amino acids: CASSLISYEQYF. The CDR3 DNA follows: TGTGCCAGCAGCTTAATCTCCTACGAGCAGTACTTC.

In DNA form, the CDR3 reads TGCGCCAGCAGGTCCCCGGGACAGGGGGCCCACGAGCAGTACTTC. Translating gives CASRSPGQGAHEQYF. This chain joins TRBV4-1 and TRBJ2-7, with 12 bases fitting TRBD1. This CDR3 region has 15 residues. V lost 6 bases, J lost 5 bases, and 8 bases stayed unmatched. CDR1 is MGHRA and CDR2 is YSYEKL in the germline V gene.

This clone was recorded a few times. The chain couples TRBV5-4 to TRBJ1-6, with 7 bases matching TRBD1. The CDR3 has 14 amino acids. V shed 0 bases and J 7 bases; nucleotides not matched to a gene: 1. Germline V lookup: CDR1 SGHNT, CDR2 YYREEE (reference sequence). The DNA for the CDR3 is TGTGCCAGCAGCTTGGTGGGACAGAATTCACCCCTCCACTTT. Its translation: CASSLVGQNSPLHF.

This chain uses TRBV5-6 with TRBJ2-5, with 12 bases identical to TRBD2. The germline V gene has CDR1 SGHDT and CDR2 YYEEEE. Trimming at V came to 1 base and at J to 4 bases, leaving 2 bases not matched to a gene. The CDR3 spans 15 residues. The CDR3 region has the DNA TGTGCCAGCAGCTTGCTAGCGGGGGGGCGAGAGACCCAGTACTTC. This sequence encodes CASSLLAGGRETQYF.

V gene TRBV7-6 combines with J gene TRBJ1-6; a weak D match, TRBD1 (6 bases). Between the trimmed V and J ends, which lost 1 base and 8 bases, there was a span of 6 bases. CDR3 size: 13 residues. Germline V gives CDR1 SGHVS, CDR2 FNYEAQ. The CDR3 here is CASSLDRDSPLHF. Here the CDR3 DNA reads TGTGCCAGCAGCTTAGACAGGGATTCACCCCTCCACTTT. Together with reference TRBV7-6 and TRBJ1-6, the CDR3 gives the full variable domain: GAGVSQSPRYKVTKRGQDVALRCDPISGHVSLYWYRQALGQGPEFLTYFNYEAQQDKSGLPNDRFSAERPEGSISTLTIQRTEQRDSAMYRCASSLDRDSPLHFGNGTRLTVT.

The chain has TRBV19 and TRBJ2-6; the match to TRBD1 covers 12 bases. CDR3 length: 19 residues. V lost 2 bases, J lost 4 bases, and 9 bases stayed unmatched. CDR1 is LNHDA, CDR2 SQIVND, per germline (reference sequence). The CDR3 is CASSIWLWGQGAGANVLTF. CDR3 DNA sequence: TGTGCCAGTAGTATATGGCTCTGGGGACAGGGGGCGGGGGCCAACGTCCTGACTTTC.

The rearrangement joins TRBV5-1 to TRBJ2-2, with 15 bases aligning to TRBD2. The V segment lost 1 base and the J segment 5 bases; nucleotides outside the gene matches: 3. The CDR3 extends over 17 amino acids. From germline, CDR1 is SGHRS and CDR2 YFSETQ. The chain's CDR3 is CASSLHGLAGGTGELFF. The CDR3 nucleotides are TGCGCCAGCAGCTTGCATGGACTAGCGGGGGGGACCGGGGAGCTGTTTTTT.

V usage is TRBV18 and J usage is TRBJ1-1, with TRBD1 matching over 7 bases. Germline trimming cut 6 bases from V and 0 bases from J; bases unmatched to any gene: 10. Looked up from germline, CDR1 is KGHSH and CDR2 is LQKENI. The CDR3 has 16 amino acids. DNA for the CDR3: TGTGCCAGCTCCCACCTCACAGGGGCCATGAACACTGAAGCTTTCTTT. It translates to CASSHLTGAMNTEAFF.

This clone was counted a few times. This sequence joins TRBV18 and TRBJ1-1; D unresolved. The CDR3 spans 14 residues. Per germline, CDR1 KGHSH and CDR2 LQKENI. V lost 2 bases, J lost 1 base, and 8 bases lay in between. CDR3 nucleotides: TGTGCCAGCTCACCAGGGCTTTCGAACACTGAAGCTTTCTTT. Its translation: CASSPGLSNTEAFF.

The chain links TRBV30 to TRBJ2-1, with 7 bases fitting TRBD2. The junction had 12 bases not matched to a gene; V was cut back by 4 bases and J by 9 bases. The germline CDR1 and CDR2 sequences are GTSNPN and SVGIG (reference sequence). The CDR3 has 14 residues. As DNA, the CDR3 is TGTGCCTGGAACTCCAGGGAGGGAAAGTTTGAGCAGTTCTTC. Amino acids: CAWNSREGKFEQFF.

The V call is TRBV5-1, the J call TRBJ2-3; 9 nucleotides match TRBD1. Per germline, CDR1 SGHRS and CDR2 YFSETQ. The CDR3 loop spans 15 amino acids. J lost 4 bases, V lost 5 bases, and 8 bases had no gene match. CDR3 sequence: CASSRPGQGSDTQYF. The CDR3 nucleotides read TGCGCCAGCAGTCGTCCGGGACAGGGCTCAGATACGCAGTATTTT.

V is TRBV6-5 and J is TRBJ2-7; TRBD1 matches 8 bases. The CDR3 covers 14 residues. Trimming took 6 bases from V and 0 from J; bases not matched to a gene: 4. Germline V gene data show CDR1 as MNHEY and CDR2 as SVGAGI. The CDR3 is CASSLTGGSYEQYF. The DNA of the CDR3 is TGTGCCAGCAGCCTCACAGGGGGCTCCTACGAGCAGTACTTC.

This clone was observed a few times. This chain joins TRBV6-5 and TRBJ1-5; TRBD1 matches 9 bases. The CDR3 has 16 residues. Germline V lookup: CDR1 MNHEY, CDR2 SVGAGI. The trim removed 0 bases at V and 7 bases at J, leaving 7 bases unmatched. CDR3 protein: CASSYSNTGGGQPQHF. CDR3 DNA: TGTGCCAGCAGTTACTCGAATACAGGGGGCGGGCAGCCCCAGCATTTT.

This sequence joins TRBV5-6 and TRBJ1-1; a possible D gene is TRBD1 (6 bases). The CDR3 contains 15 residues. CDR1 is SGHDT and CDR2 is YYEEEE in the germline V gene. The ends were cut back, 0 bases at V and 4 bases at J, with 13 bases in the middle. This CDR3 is CASSLDYRASTEAFF. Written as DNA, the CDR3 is TGTGCCAGCAGCTTGGACTACAGGGCAAGCACTGAAGCTTTCTTT.

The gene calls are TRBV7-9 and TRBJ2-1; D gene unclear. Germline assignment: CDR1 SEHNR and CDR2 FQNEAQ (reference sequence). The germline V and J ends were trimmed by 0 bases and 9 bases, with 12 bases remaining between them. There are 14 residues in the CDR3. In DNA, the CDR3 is TGTGCCAGCAGCTTAGCGCTCCCGTCGAGTGAGCAGTTCTTC. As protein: CASSLALPSSEQFF.

CDR3 residues: CASSLGVTSTDTQYF. The CDR3 DNA follows: TGTGCCAGCAGCTTGGGAGTCACCAGCACAGATACGCAGTATTTT. The chain joins TRBV5-6 to TRBJ2-3, with no clear D. This CDR3 comprises 15 residues. Trimming took 0 bases from V and 0 from J, leaving 8 bases between them. CDR1 SGHDT and CDR2 YYEEEE come from the germline V gene.

The CDR3: CASSLLRDRVYEQYF. The CDR3, as DNA: TGTGCCAGCAGCTTGTTGAGGGACAGGGTGTACGAGCAGTACTTC. The V gene is TRBV11-2, the J gene TRBJ2-7; 9 nucleotides agree with TRBD1. The germline V gene has CDR1 SGHAT and CDR2 FQNNGV. There are 15 residues in the CDR3. J lost 4 bases, V lost 3 bases, and 7 bases had no gene match.

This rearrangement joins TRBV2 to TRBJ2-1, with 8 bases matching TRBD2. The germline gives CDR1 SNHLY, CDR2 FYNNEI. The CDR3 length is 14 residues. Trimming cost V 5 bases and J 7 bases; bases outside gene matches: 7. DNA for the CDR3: TGTGCCAGCAGTCCTAGGACTAGCAAGAATGAGCAGTTCTTC. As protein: CASSPRTSKNEQFF.

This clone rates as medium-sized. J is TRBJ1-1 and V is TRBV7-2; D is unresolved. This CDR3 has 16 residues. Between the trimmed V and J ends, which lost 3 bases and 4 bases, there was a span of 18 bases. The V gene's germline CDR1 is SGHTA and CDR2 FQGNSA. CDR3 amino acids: CASSLGSLRRSTEAFF. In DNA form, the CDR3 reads TGTGCCAGCAGCTTGGGGTCTTTGAGACGGAGCACTGAAGCTTTCTTT. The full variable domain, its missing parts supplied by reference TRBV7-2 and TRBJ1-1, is GAGVSQSPSNKVTEKGKDVELRCDPISGHTALYWYRQSLGQGLEFLIYFQGNSAPDKSGLPSDRFSAERTGGSVSTLTIQRTQQEDSAVYLCASSLGSLRRSTEAFFGQGTRLTVV.

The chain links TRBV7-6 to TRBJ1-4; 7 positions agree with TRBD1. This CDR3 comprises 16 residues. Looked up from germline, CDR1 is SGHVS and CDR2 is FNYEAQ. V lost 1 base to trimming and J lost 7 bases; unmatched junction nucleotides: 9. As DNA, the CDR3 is TGTGCCAGCAGCTTAGTATCGAGAGAGGGGGCTGAAAAACTGTTTTTT. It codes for CASSLVSREGAEKLFF.

CDR3 residues: CASSGIEGYYEQYF. The CDR3 DNA reads TGTGCCAGCAGTGGGATAGAGGGTTACTACGAGCAGTACTTC. J is TRBJ2-7 and V is TRBV2, with TRBD2 as a possible D gene (5 bases). The germline gives CDR1 SNHLY, CDR2 FYNNEI. V was clipped by 4 bases and J by 3 bases, with 13 bases between them. The CDR3 runs to 14 residues.

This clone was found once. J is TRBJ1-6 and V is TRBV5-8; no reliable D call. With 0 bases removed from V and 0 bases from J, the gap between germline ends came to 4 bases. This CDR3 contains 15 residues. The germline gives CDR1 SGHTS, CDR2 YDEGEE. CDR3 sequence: CASSLDSSYNSPLHF. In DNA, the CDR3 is TGTGCCAGCAGCTTGGACAGCTCCTATAATTCACCCCTCCACTTT.

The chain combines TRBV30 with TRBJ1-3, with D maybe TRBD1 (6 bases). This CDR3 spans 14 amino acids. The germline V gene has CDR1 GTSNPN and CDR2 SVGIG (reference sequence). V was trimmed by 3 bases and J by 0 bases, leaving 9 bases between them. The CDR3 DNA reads TGTGCCTGGAGGGGCAGGGGCTCTGGAAACACCATATATTTT. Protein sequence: CAWRGRGSGNTIYF.

This chain's CDR3 is CASSAWDSANTEAFF. The CDR3, as DNA: TGTGCCAGCAGTGCTTGGGACAGCGCGAACACTGAAGCTTTCTTT. The chain couples TRBV6-1 to TRBJ1-1; 7 bases align to TRBD1. Germline assignment: CDR1 MNHNS and CDR2 SASEGT. CDR3 length equals 15 residues. The trim removed 4 bases at V and 1 base at J, leaving 6 bases unmatched.

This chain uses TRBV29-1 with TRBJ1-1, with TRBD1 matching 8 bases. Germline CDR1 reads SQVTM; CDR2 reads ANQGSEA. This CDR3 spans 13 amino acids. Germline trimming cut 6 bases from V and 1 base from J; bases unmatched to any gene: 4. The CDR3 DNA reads TGCAGCGTAGACGGGACAGGGAACACTGAAGCTTTCTTT. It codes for CSVDGTGNTEAFF.

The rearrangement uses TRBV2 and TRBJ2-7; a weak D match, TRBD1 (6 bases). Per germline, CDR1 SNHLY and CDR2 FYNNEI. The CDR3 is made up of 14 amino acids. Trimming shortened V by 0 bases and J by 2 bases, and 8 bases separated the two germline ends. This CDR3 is CASSEADRAYEQYF. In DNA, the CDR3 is TGTGCCAGCAGTGAAGCGGACAGAGCCTACGAGCAGTACTTC.

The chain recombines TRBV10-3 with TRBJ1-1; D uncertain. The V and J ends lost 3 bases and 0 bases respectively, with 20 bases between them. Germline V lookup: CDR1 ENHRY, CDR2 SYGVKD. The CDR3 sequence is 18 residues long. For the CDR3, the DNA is TGTGCCATCAGTGACTACGGACCTCTGCCAAACCTGAACACTGAAGCTTTCTTT. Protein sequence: CAISDYGPLPNLNTEAFF.